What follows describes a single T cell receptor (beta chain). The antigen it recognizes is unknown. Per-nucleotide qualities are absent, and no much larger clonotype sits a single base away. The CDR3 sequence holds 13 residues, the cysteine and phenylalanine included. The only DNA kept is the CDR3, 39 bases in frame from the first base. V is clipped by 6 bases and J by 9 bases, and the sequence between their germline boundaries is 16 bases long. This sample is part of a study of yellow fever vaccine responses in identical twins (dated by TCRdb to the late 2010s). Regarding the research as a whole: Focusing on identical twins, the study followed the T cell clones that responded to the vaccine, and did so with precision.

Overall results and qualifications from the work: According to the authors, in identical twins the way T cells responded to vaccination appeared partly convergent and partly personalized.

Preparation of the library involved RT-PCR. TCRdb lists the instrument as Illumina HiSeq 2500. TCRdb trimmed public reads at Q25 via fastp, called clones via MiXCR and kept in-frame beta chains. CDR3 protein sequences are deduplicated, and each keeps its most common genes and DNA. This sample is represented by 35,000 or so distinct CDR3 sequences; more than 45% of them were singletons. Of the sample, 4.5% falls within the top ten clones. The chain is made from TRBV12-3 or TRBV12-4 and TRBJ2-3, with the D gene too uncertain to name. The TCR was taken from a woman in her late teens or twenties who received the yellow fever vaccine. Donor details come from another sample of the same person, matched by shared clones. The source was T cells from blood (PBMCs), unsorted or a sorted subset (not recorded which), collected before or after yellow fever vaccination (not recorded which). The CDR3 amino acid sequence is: CASSSAVPGTQYF. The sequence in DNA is TGTGCCAGCAGCTCTGCGGTGCCTGGGACGCAGTATTTT.